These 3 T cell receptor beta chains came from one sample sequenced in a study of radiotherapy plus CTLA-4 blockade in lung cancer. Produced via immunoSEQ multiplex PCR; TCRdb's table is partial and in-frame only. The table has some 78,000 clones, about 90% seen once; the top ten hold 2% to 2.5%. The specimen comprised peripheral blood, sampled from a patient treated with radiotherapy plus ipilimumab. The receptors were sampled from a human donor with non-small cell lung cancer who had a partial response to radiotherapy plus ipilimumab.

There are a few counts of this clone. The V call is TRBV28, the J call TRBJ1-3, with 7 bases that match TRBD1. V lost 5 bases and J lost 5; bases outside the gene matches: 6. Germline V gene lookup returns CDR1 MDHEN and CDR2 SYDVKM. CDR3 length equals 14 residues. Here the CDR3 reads CASSRTGARNTIYF. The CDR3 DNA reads TGTGCCAGCAGTCGAACAGGGGCCAGAAACACCATATATTTT. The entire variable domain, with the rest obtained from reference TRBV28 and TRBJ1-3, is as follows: DVKVTQSSRYLVKRTGEKVFLECVQDMDHENMFWYRQDPGLGLRLIYFSYDVKMKEKGDIPEGYSVSREKKERFSLILESASTNQTSMYLCASSRTGARNTIYFGEGSWLTVV.

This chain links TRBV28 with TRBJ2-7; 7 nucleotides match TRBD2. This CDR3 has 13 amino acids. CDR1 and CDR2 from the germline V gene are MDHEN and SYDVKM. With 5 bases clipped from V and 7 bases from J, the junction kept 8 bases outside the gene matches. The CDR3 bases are TGTGCCAGCAGTCTACCAGGGAGGGTAGAGCAGTACTTC. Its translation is CASSLPGRVEQYF.

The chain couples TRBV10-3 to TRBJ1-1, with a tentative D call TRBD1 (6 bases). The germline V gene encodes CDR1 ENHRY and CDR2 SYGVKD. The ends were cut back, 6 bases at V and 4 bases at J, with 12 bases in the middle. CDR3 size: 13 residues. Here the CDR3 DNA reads TGTGCCATCAGGGATACAGGGCCCACTGAAGCTTTCTTT. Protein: CAIRDTGPTEAFF.